Described below is a single T cell receptor beta chain sequence and its context. Its antigen is currently unknown. It was CD45RO-negative cells, positively selected for CCR7, that made up naive CD8 cells, with terminally differentiated effector memory CD45RA+ cells excluded. Only in-frame clones appear in the TCRdb table, and some are missing; sequencing was by immunoSEQ multiplex PCR. The table shows hundreds of thousands of clones, with approximately 96% occurring only once. This sample stems from a study of shared clonotypes between healthy human individuals. Background on the study: Three plates were used per donor for CD4 naive, three for CD4 memory, two for CD8 naive and one for CD8 memory.

CDR1 SNHLY and CDR2 FYNNEI come from the germline V gene. The junction had 6 bases not matched to a gene; V was cut back by 9 bases and J by 9 bases. The CDR3 is 13 amino acids. Findings and limits, study-wide: The study generally estimated greater richness for naive than memory subsets.

This receptor was taken from a young woman in good health. The specimen was naive CD8+ T cells sorted from blood. The chain combines TRBV2 with TRBJ2-4, with 12 bases that match TRBD2. CDR3 residues: CARRTSGDSIQYF. The DNA for the CDR3 is TGTGCCAGAAGGACTAGCGGGGATAGCATTCAGTACTTC. Drawing the rest from reference TRBV2 and TRBJ2-4, the complete variable domain is EPEVTQTPSHQVTQMGQEVILRCVPISNHLYFYWYRQILGQKVEFLVSFYNNEISEKSEIFDDQFSVERPDGSNFTLKIRSTKLEDSAMYFCARRTSGDSIQYFGAGTRLSVL.